One sample yielded the 23 T cell receptor beta chains listed below, sequenced in a study of tumor and adjacent non-tumor tissue in lung cancer. The template was RNA from unsorted bulk tissue. A modified ARM-PCR protocol with three rounds of nested PCR amplified TCRbeta. TCRdb reprocessed the multiplex PCR reads via MiXCR and lists one record per CDR3 protein. Here the sample spans approximately 100,000 distinct CDR3 sequences, roughly 74% being singletons. Sequences were obtained from lung tumor tissue. The receptor set was obtained from a woman aged 60-70 years with non-small cell lung cancer.

This clonotype occurred a few times. The gene calls are TRBV28 and TRBJ1-2; TRBD1 is a possible D gene (6 bases). Looked up from germline, CDR1 is MDHEN and CDR2 is SYDVKM. The CDR3 runs 13 residues. Between the trimmed V and J ends, which lost 5 bases and 2 bases, there was a span of 9 bases. CDR3 nucleotide sequence: TGTGCCAGCAGTACCGGACAGAACTATGGCTACACCTTC. It yields the protein CASSTGQNYGYTF.

This clonotype was picked up one time. A much larger clone differs by one base, so this may be a read error. As DNA, the CDR3 is TGTGCCAGCAGTGAACAGGCCTCCAATGAGCATTTCTTC. This encodes CASSEQASNEHFF. V and J are TRBV6-1 and TRBJ2-1, with D unclear. This CDR3 comprises 13 residues. Germline V gene data show CDR1 as MNHNS and CDR2 as SASEGT.

Of note for this clonotype: A read error is possible here, since a much larger clone lies one base away. The V gene is TRBV20-1, the J gene TRBJ2-3; 10 positions agree with TRBD2. Germline V gene lookup returns CDR1 DFQATT and CDR2 SNEGSKA (reference sequence). J gave up 1 base and V 3 bases, and 4 bases lay outside the gene matches. The CDR3 extends over 15 amino acids. Written as DNA, the CDR3 is TGCAGTGCTAGCCAGCGGGGGGGCGGCACAGATACGCAGTATTTT. Translating it yields CSASQRGGGTDTQYF.

The chain uses TRBV4-3 and TRBJ2-1; 15 bases are a match to TRBD2. This CDR3 is built from 16 residues. CDR1 and CDR2 (germline): LGHNA, YSLEER. Losses at the gene ends were 7 bases for V and 7 bases for J; bases not matched to a gene: 8. This CDR3 is CASTQGTSGGLNEQFF. The CDR3 DNA sequence: TGCGCCAGCACGCAAGGGACTAGCGGGGGGTTGAATGAGCAGTTCTTC.

Concerning this clonotype itself: This may be a read error, as it is one base from a much larger clone. This chain joins TRBV28 and TRBJ1-1; D gene uncertain. CDR3 length: 14 amino acids. V lost 2 bases, J lost 1 base, and 8 bases lay in between. The germline V gene has CDR1 MDHEN and CDR2 SYDVKM. Here the CDR3 DNA reads TGTGCCAGCAGTTTACCTATAAAGAACACTGAAGCTTTCTTT. Residues: CASSLPIKNTEAFF.

The V gene is TRBV11-2, the J gene TRBJ2-1; D assignment may be TRBD1 or TRBD2 (6 bases each). CDR1 SGHAT and CDR2 FQNNGV come from the germline V gene. The V gene lost 5 bases and the J gene lost 7 bases, with 18 bases spanning the gap. The CDR3 is 15 amino acids. The CDR3 is CASSQPGRGPNEQFF. The CDR3 DNA is TGTGCCAGCAGCCAACCGGGACGGGGGCCAAATGAGCAGTTCTTC.

The table lists this clonotype with a few counts. The junction departs from the called germline gene at one end, perhaps through a read error. The chain carries TRBV20-1 and TRBJ2-7; D gene ambiguous. The germline gives CDR1 DFQATT, CDR2 SNEGSKA (reference sequence). The CDR3 has 13 residues. CDR3 sequence: CSARENPGYEQYF. In DNA, the CDR3 is TGTAGTGCTAGAGAGAATCCTGGCTACGAGCAGTACTTC.

A note on this clonotype: The junction shows a germline mismatch at one end, possibly a read error. The gene calls are TRBV12-3 or TRBV12-4 and TRBJ2-5, with TRBD2 identical over 7 bases. The CDR3 is 15 residues long. Here the CDR3 reads CSSSPDGGSGKTQYF. CDR3 sequence (DNA): TGTTCCAGCAGTCCCGACGGCGGGAGTGGGAAGACCCAATACTTC.

As regards this clonotype: This CDR3 fails to terminate in the conserved phenylalanine or tryptophan, so it likely reflects a read error. The chain links TRBV20-1 to TRBJ2-3, with 7 nucleotides matching TRBD2. The CDR3 has 14 residues. CDR1 DFQATT and CDR2 SNEGSKA come from the germline V gene (reference sequence). V was clipped by 6 bases and J by 0 bases; unmatched bases: 6. CDR3 coding DNA: TGCAGTGCCTGCCATAGCGGGAGCACAGATACGCAGTATTGT. This encodes CSACHSGSTDTQYC.

As regards this clonotype: A junction end diverges from the germline sequence, so it may reflect a read error. This chain connects TRBV12-3 or TRBV12-4 to TRBJ1-2, with 8 bases that match TRBD1. The CDR3 loop spans 13 amino acids. The CDR3 DNA follows: TGTGCCATCAGCGGCGACAGGGGCTATGACTACACCTTC. Amino acid sequence: CAISGDRGYDYTF.

CDR3 protein: CASSSGRSGANVLTF. In DNA form, the CDR3 reads TGCGCCAGCAGCTCAGGGAGATCTGGGGCCAACGTCCTGACTTTC. The rearrangement uses TRBV5-1 and TRBJ2-6; possibly TRBD1 or TRBD2 for D (5 bases each). Looked up from germline, CDR1 is SGHRS and CDR2 is YFSETQ. The CDR3 totals 15 residues. V lost 3 bases, J lost 1 base, and 8 bases lay in between.

For this clonotype: Its ends do not fully match the called genes, so a read error is possible. V and J are TRBV11-2 and TRBJ2-7; D may match TRBD1 or TRBD2 (5 bases each). This CDR3 is built from 14 residues. Germline CDR1 SGHAT, CDR2 FQNNGV. This chain's CDR3 is CASSWDRVGYEQYF. The CDR3 DNA reads as TGTGCTAGCAGTTGGGACCGTGTAGGATACGAGCAGTACTTC.

This clonotype was counted a few times. The genes are TRBV5-6 and TRBJ1-2; weak D call: TRBD1 (5 bases). The germline V and J ends were trimmed by 6 bases and 0 bases, with 12 bases remaining between them. Germline V lookup: CDR1 SGHDT, CDR2 YYEEEE. The CDR3 contains 14 residues. The DNA for the CDR3 is TGTGCCAGCACCAGGGCCCTAGCTAACTATGGCTACACCTTC. Its translation: CASTRALANYGYTF.

This clonotype was detected once. CDR3 sequence: CASSFTRGRGELFF. As DNA, the CDR3 is TGTGCCAGCAGCTTCACCAGGGGCCGTGGGGAGCTGTTTTTT. This chain connects TRBV7-9 to TRBJ2-2, with D possibly being TRBD1 (6 bases). The CDR3 sequence is 14 residues long. V lost 3 bases, J lost 8 bases, and 13 bases lay in between. Germline-derived CDR1 and CDR2 are SEHNR and FQNEAQ (reference sequence).

Notes on this clonotype: One base away lies a much larger clone, so this may be a sequencing read error. The chain combines TRBV12-3 or TRBV12-4 with TRBJ1-2; 8 bases map to TRBD1. The CDR3 spans 13 residues. V shed 6 bases, J shed 10 bases, and the junction held 10 bases outside the gene matches. CDR3 region: CASRLQGDHVYTF. The CDR3, as DNA: TGTGCCAGCAGATTACAGGGGGATCATGTCTACACCTTC.

About this clonotype: A much larger clone lies one base from this, so it may be a read error. V gene TRBV5-1 combines with J gene TRBJ2-2, with D possibly TRBD2 on 6 matching bases. V lost 2 bases to trimming and J lost 4 bases, with 12 bases between them. CDR1 is SGHRS and CDR2 is YFSETQ in the germline V gene. The CDR3 has 15 residues. The CDR3 loop reads CASSFGGVSTGELFF. The CDR3 nucleotides read TGCGCCAGCAGCTTCGGCGGGGTGAGCACCGGGGAGCTGTTTTTT. Drawing the rest from reference TRBV5-1 and TRBJ2-2, the complete variable domain is KAGVTQTPRYLIKTRGQQVTLSCSPISGHRSVSWYQQTPGQGLQFLFEYFSETQRNKGNFPGRFSGRQFSNSRSEMNVSTLELGDSALYLCASSFGGVSTGELFFGEGSRLTVL.

Regarding this clonotype: This may stem from a read error, because a much larger clone lies one nucleotide away. The chain couples TRBV6-5 to TRBJ2-3, with D uncertain. The germline V and J ends were trimmed by 7 bases and 9 bases, with 17 bases remaining between them. Germline V lookup: CDR1 MNHEY, CDR2 SVGAGI. This CDR3 region has 13 residues. DNA of the CDR3: TGTGCCAGCAATACTCGCCATGGGATCACGCAGTATTTT. Translated: CASNTRHGITQYF.

As concerns this clonotype: One junction end does not reproduce the germline sequence, and a read error may be involved. This chain links TRBV11-3 with TRBJ2-7, with 7 nucleotides matching TRBD1. Germline V CDR1 and CDR2: SGHNT, YENEEA. This CDR3 has 14 residues. In DNA form, the CDR3 reads TGTCCCAGCAGCTGGGGGACAGTCTCCTACAAGCAGTACTTC. Translated: CPSSWGTVSYKQYF.

At least ten counts were recorded for this clonotype. V is TRBV30 and J is TRBJ1-3; no clear D gene. Trimming left V 0 bases short and J 3 bases short, with 6 bases between. Germline CDR1 reads GTSNPN; CDR2 reads SVGIG (reference sequence). This CDR3 is built from 13 residues. CDR3 coding DNA: TGTGCCTGGAGTGTAGGGAATGGAAACACCATATATTTT. Residues: CAWSVGNGNTIYF.

Concerning this clonotype: It may be a read error: a sequence one base away is much more abundant. The chain couples TRBV6-1 to TRBJ1-1; D remains unclear. CDR1 MNHNS and CDR2 SASEGT come from the germline V gene. CDR3 length: 13 amino acids. The CDR3 region is CVSSESENTEAFF. In DNA form, the CDR3 reads TGTGTCAGCAGTGAATCCGAGAACACTGAAGCTTTCTTT.

Concerning this clonotype itself: The conserved phenylalanine or tryptophan normally closing the CDR3 is absent here, so this likely arose from a read error. The rearrangement links TRBV20-1 to TRBJ2-1, with D perhaps TRBD1 (6 bases). This CDR3 is built from 14 residues. Germline loops: CDR1 DFQATT, CDR2 SNEGSKA (reference sequence). V gave up 6 bases and J gave up 3 bases, with 15 bases separating them. The CDR3 here is CSAFRGRYYNEQFL. For the CDR3, the DNA is TGCAGTGCATTCAGGGGAAGATACTACAATGAGCAGTTCTTA.

The chain uses TRBV20-1 and TRBJ2-7, with D tentatively TRBD2 (7 bases). CDR3 size: 14 residues. CDR1 is DFQATT, CDR2 SNEGSKA, per germline (reference sequence). V lost 7 bases to trimming and J lost 7 bases, with 23 bases between them. The CDR3 spells CSVPGGAWGTEQYF. The CDR3 DNA reads TGCAGTGTCCCTGGGGGGGCTTGGGGGACTGAGCAGTACTTC.

In this sample, this clonotype turned up once. A read error may explain this, as a much larger clone is one base away. The chain uses TRBV12-3 or TRBV12-4 and TRBJ1-1; D not resolved. The V end was cut by 5 bases, the J end by 5 bases, with 12 bases between. CDR3 length: 13 amino acids. CDR3 protein: CASSLPVRTEAFF. The CDR3 region has the DNA TGTGCCAGCAGTCTCCCCGTGAGGACTGAAGCTTTCTTT.